This paragraph covers one TCR beta chain sequence. CDR1 and CDR2 (germline): MDHEN, SYDVKM. The junction had 9 bases not matched to a gene; V was cut back by 3 bases and J by 4 bases. The CDR3 is made up of 16 amino acids. These data are taken from a study of blood T cell repertoires in COVID-19. Background on the study: Spain, Italy and the United States supplied samples that represented acute and convalescent COVID-19.

Methods used by the authors: Amplification with reference gene primers provided the estimates of nucleated cell counts. TCRdb keeps only in-frame clones here, not all; method: immunoSEQ multiplex PCR. V and J calls and clone size are as listed in that table; D and trimming were resolved from the DNA. This table holds some 350,000 clones, around four fifths found once. The receptor comes from a man in his thirties or forties with active or convalescent COVID-19. This chain joins TRBV28 and TRBJ1-2, with 9 nucleotides matching TRBD1. Input material: peripheral blood. The CDR3 sequence is CASSFGTGWEGYGYTF. As DNA, the CDR3 is TGTGCCAGCAGTTTCGGGACAGGGTGGGAAGGCTATGGCTACACCTTC.